The entry that follows covers one T cell receptor (beta chain) sequence. This sample stems from a study of blood T cell repertoires in COVID-19. Study-level background: Material from acute and convalescent COVID-19 was sourced from the United States, Italy and Spain.

Cohort placement rested on clinical history that participants reported themselves. Original data processing: Reference gene primer amplification yielded estimated nucleated cell counts. Clones were sequenced by immunoSEQ multiplex PCR, and TCRdb holds only the in-frame ones, with some missing. V and J calls and clone size are given by that table; D and trimming were obtained from the DNA. This sample carries hundreds of thousands of clones, about 91% of them seen once, and the ten largest clones take 9.5%. This TCR was recovered from a woman in her forties who had recovered from COVID-19. The sequenced material came from PBMCs or T cells enriched from blood (not recorded which).

The CDR3 region is CASSSTRDRNSPLHF. The CDR3 bases are TGTGCCAGCAGCTCGACCCGGGACAGAAACTCACCCCTCCACTTT. This chain joins TRBV7-2 and TRBJ1-6; 7 bases agree with TRBD1. The CDR3 runs to 15 residues. Per germline, CDR1 SGHTA and CDR2 FQGNSA. Unmatched junction bases numbered 10, after V lost 4 bases and J lost 10 bases.